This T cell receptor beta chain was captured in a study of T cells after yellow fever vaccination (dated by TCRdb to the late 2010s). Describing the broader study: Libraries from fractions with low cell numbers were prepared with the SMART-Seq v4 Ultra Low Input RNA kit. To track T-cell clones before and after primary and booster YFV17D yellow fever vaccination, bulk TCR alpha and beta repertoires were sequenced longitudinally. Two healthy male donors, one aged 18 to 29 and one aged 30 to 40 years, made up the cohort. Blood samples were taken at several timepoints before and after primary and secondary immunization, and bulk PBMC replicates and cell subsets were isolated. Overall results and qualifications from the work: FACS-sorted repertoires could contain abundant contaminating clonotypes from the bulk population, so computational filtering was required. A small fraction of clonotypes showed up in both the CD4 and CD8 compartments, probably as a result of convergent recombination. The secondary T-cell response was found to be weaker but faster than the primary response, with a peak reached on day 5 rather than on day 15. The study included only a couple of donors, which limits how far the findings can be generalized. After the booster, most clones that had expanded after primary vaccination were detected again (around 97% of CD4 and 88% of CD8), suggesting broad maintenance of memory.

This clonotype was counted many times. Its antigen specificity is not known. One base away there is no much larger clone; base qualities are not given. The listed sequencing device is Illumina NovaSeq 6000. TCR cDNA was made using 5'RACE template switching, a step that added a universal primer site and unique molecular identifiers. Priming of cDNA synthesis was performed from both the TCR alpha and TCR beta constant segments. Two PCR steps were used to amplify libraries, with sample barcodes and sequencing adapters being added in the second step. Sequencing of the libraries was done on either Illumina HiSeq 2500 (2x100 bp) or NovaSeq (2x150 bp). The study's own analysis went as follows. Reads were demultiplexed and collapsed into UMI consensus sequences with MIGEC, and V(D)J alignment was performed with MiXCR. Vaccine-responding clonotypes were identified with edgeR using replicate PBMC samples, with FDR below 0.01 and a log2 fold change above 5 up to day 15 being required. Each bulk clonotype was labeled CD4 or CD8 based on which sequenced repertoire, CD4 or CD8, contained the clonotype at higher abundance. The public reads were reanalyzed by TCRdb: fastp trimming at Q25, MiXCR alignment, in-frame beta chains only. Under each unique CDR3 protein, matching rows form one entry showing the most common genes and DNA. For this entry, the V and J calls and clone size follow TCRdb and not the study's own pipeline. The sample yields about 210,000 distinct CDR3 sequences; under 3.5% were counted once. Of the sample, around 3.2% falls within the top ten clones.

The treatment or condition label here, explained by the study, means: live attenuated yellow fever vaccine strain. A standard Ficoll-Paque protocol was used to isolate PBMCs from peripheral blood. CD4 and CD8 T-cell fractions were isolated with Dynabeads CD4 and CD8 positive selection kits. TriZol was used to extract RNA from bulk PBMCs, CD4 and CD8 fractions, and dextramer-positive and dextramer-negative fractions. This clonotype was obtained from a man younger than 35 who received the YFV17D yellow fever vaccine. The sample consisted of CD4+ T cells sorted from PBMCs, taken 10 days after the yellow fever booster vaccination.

The bases are TGTGCCAGCAGGCCCGGGCAGGGCCAGCCCCAGCATTTT. Its protein product is CASRPGQGQPQHF. The chain was built from TRBV12-3 or TRBV12-4 and TRBJ1-5, with a weak D call of TRBD1 (5 bases match). V sheds 6 bases and J sheds 7 bases, leaving 13 bases between their ends. The CDR3 covers 13 residues, taking in both the cysteine and the phenylalanine. Only the CDR3 region is kept as DNA, spanning 39 bases read in frame from base 1.